This TCR beta chain derives from a study of shared clonotypes between healthy human individuals. Donors were Caucasian adults residing in Nashville, Tennessee, USA. An even split of each subset's genomic DNA across several immunoSEQ plates was performed. In the authors' workflow: Junction-only sequences without quality scores were provided by ImmunoSEQ, so filtering was different. Only in-frame clones appear in the TCRdb table, and some are missing; sequencing was by immunoSEQ multiplex PCR. V and J calls and clone size are as listed in that table; D and trimming were resolved from the DNA. The sample has over 950,000 clones, 77% seen once. The CDR3 loop spans 17 amino acids. V was pared by 2 bases and J by 6 bases, with 6 bases of the junction left unmatched. The V gene's germline CDR1 is KGHSH and CDR2 LQKENI.

The chain couples TRBV18 to TRBJ2-1, with TRBD2 identical over 14 bases. The sample consisted of memory CD4+ T cells from PBMCs. Subset denoted: CD45RA-negative fraction. This TCR came from a man aged 18 to 35 in good health. Some clones in this sample may be carry-over from other donors' samples. CDR3 loop: CASSPRSGLAGANEQFF. In DNA form, the CDR3 reads TGTGCCAGCTCACCAAGATCGGGACTAGCGGGAGCCAATGAGCAGTTCTTC.